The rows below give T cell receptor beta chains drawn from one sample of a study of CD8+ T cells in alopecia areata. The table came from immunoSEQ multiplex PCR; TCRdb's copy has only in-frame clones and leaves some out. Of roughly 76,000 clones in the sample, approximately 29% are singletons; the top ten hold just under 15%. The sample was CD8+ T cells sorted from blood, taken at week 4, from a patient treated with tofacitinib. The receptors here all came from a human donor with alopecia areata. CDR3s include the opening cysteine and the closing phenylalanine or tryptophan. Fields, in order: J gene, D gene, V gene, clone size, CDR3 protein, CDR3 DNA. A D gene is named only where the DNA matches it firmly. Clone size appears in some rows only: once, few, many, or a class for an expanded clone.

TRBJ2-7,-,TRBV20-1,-,CSANPGLAQYF,TGCAGTGCAAACCCGGGATTGGCGCAGTACTTC
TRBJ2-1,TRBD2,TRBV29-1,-,CSVEDWASGRVGEQFF,TGCAGCGTTGAAGACTGGGCTAGCGGGAGAGTGGGTGAGCAGTTCTTC
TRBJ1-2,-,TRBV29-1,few,CSVDGQSYTF,TGCAGCGTTGACGGACAGAGCTACACCTTC
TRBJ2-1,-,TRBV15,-,CATSRDWGNEQFF,TGTGCCACCAGCAGAGATTGGGGGAATGAGCAGTTCTTC
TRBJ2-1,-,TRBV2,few,CASSGIESYNEQFF,TGTGCCAGCAGTGGGATAGAATCCTACAATGAGCAGTTCTTC
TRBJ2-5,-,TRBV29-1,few,CSVETGRTETQYF,TGCAGCGTCGAGACGGGGCGAACAGAGACCCAGTACTTC
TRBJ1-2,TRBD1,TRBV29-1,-,CSVPGRDRVESGYTF,TGCAGCGTTCCGGGTCGGGACAGGGTGGAGTCTGGCTACACCTTC
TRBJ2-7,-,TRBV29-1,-,CSVESRDPYEQYF,TGCAGCGTTGAATCCCGGGACCCCTACGAGCAGTACTTC
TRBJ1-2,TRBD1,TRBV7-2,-,CASSLGRGDRVNYGYTF,TGTGCCAGCAGCTTAGGTCGAGGGGACAGGGTAAACTATGGCTACACCTTC
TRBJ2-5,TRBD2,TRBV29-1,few,CSVEDRDFAGAQYF,TGCAGCGTTGAAGATCGGGACTTTGCGGGAGCCCAGTACTTC
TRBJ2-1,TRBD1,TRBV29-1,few,CSVELPDRGSNNEQFF,TGCAGCGTTGAACTCCCAGACAGGGGAAGTAACAATGAGCAGTTCTTC
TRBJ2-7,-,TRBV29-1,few,CSVAPWDGGLGEQYF,TGCAGCGTCGCCCCCTGGGACGGCGGCCTGGGCGAGCAGTACTTC
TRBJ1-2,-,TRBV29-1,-,CSVGGEEGYTF,TGCAGCGTTGGGGGGGAGGAGGGCTACACCTTC
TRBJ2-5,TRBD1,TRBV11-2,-,CASGRQGWETQYF,TGTGCCAGCGGACGACAGGGTTGGGAGACCCAGTACTTC
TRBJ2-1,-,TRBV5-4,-,CASSPGWTNTRAEQFF,TGTGCCAGCAGCCCCGGGTGGACTAATACGCGGGCTGAGCAGTTCTTC
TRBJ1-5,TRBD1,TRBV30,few,CAWRRTGKENQPQHF,TGTGCCTGGAGGCGGACAGGGAAAGAAAATCAGCCCCAGCATTTT
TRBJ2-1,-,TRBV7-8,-,CASSLAGSGDEQFF,TGTGCCAGCAGCTTAGCCGGGTCAGGCGATGAGCAGTTCTTC
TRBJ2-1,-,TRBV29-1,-,CSVDNENEQFF,TGCAGCGTTGACAATGAGAATGAGCAGTTCTTC
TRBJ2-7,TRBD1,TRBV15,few,CATSRTQGAHGEQYF,TGTGCCACCAGCAGGACCCAGGGGGCCCATGGCGAGCAGTACTTC
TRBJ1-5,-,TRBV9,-,CASSRGYGNQPQHF,TGTGCCAGCAGCAGGGGATATGGCAATCAGCCCCAGCATTTT
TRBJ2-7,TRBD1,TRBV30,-,CAWSSGTGPYEQYF,TGTGCCTGGAGTTCCGGGACAGGGCCCTACGAGCAGTACTTC
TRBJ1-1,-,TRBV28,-,CASSFAGSTEAFF,TGTGCCAGCAGTTTTGCCGGTAGCACTGAAGCTTTCTTT
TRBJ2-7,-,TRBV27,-,CASSFYPSGEQYF,TGTGCCAGCAGTTTCTACCCCTCTGGGGAGCAGTACTTC
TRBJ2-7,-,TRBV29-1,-,CSVATGTGNYEQYF,TGCAGCGTTGCTACCGGGACGGGTAACTACGAGCAGTACTTC
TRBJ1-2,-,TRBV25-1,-,CASGWGGYGYTF,TGTGCCAGCGGATGGGGAGGCTATGGCTACACCTTC
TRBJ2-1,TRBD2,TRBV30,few,CAWSSIAGGPEEQFF,TGTGCCTGGAGTTCTATAGCGGGAGGGCCGGAGGAGCAGTTCTTC
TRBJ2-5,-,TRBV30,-,CAWSWGMEETQYF,TGTGCCTGGAGTTGGGGGATGGAGGAGACCCAGTACTTC
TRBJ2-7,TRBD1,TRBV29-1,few,CSVEDRRPGTGSYEQYF,TGCAGCGTTGAAGATCGTAGACCCGGGACAGGCTCCTACGAGCAGTACTTC
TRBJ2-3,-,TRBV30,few,CAWERASTDTQYF,TGTGCCTGGGAGCGGGCCAGCACAGATACGCAGTATTTT
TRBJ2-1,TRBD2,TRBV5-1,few,CASSLVASGDYNEQFF,TGCGCCAGCAGCTTGGTAGCTAGCGGGGACTACAATGAGCAGTTCTTC
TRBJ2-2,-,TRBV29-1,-,CSGNGGNTGELFF,TGCAGCGGGAACGGGGGGAACACCGGGGAGCTGTTTTTT
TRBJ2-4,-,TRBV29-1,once,CSVTRWGAAKNIQYF,TGCAGCGTAACTAGGTGGGGGGCTGCCAAAAACATTCAGTACTTC
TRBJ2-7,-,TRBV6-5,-,CASSDYYEQYF,TGTGCCAGCAGTGATTACTACGAGCAGTACTTC
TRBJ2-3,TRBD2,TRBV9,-,CASSVGSGSADTQYF,TGTGCCAGCAGCGTAGGTAGCGGGAGTGCAGATACGCAGTATTTT
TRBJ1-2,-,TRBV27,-,CASSYGPVYGYTF,TGTGCCAGCAGTTATGGGCCTGTCTATGGCTACACCTTC
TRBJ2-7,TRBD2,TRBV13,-,CASSSGLAGGPYEQYF,TGTGCCAGCAGCTCGGGACTAGCGGGAGGACCCTACGAGCAGTACTTC
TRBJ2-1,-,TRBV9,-,CASSVSGSYNEQFF,TGTGCCAGCAGCGTATCGGGTTCCTACAATGAGCAGTTCTTC
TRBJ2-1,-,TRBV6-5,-,CASRTGLDYNEQFF,TGTGCCAGCAGAACCGGACTCGATTACAATGAGCAGTTCTTC
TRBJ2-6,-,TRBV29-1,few,CSVNFGSGANVLTF,TGCAGCGTTAACTTTGGATCTGGGGCCAACGTCCTGACTTTC
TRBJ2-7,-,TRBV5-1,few,CASSTPGVEQYF,TGCGCCAGCAGCACCCCCGGGGTCGAGCAGTACTTC
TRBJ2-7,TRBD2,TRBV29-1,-,CSVWTSASYEQYF,TGCAGCGTTTGGACTAGCGCGAGCTACGAGCAGTACTTC
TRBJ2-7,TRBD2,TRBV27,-,CASSLRGLAGHEQYF,TGTGCCAGCAGTTTAAGAGGACTAGCGGGACACGAGCAGTACTTC
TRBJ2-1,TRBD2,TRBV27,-,CASSWNPPSGTYNEQFF,TGTGCCAGCAGTTGGAACCCCCCTAGCGGGACCTACAATGAGCAGTTCTTC
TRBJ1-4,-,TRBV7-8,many,CASSRGLAIEKLFF,TGTGCCAGCAGCAGAGGCCTCGCGATTGAAAAACTGTTTTTT
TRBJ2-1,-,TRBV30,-,CAWSVGRGSYNEQFF,TGTGCCTGGAGTGTAGGGAGGGGGTCCTACAATGAGCAGTTCTTC